This T cell receptor (beta chain) was recorded in a study of cytotoxic CD8 clonotypes in ibrutinib-treated CLL. Study context: The subjects consisted of approximately twelve relapsed/refractory and over 14 treatment-naive individuals, with some 17 IGHV unmutated. Study results and caveats: At the start, clonality exceeded age-matched healthy donors and followed circulating CD8+ T-cell counts.

Comments on this clone: Antigen specificity is unknown.

The CDR3 runs 15 residues. Trimming cost V 1 base and J 4 bases; bases outside gene matches: 6. Germline CDR1 and CDR2: SGHTA and FQGNSA. Libraries were prepared by immunoSEQ multiplex PCR; TCRdb keeps only in-frame clonotypes and omits some of them. Among approximately 150,000 clones listed, 84% were seen once. The sample here was PBMCs, taken after 24 months of ibrutinib treatment. This TCR was recovered from a human donor with chronic lymphocytic leukemia. The chain uses TRBV7-2 and TRBJ1-1; 7 nucleotides align to TRBD1. The DNA of the CDR3 is TGTGCCAGCAGCTTAGGGCCAGGGGGTGGCACTGAAGCTTTCTTT. Translation: CASSLGPGGGTEAFF.